Listed below are T cell receptor beta chains from one sample, sequenced in a study of blood T cell repertoires in COVID-19. Generated by immunoSEQ multiplex PCR, the TCRdb table keeps only in-frame clones and is missing some. The sample includes 130,000 or so clones, more than 75% of them seen just once. The specimen sequenced was peripheral blood. Every receptor here comes from a woman aged 65 to 85 with COVID-19, enrolled during active disease. Each CDR3 is given with its conserved first and last residue. D genes are given only for firm matches. Clone size is given for some rows only: seen once, a few or many times, or a class if the clone is expanded.

V gene	D gene	clone size	J gene	CDR3 protein	CDR3 DNA
TRBV30	TRBD1	.	TRBJ1-4	CAWSPGTGRKLFF	TGTGCCTGGAGTCCCGGGACAGGGCGAAAACTGTTTTTT
TRBV6-5	TRBD2	once	TRBJ2-1	CASRGRTSGGAGQFF	TGTGCCAGCAGGGGCAGGACTAGCGGGGGGGCCGGGCAGTTCTTC
TRBV18	TRBD1	.	TRBJ2-7	CASSPGTGGTSYEQYF	TGTGCCAGCTCTCCCGGGACAGGGGGAACGAGCTACGAGCAGTACTTC
TRBV2	.	.	TRBJ1-1	CASTRDKGTEAFF	TGTGCCAGCACCCGGGACAAGGGAACTGAAGCTTTCTTT
TRBV18	TRBD1	.	TRBJ1-2	CASSPNSGQGAGNYGYTF	TGTGCCAGCTCACCTAACTCGGGACAGGGGGCCGGTAACTATGGCTACACCTTC
TRBV15	.	.	TRBJ2-5	CATSKRVKETQYF	TGTGCCACCAGCAAGAGGGTGAAAGAGACCCAGTACTTC
TRBV4-2	TRBD2	.	TRBJ2-7	CASSQAVAGGPQAYEQYF	TGTGCCAGCAGCCAAGCGGTAGCGGGGGGGCCCCAGGCCTACGAGCAGTACTTC
TRBV21-1	.	.	TRBJ1-1	CASSKRNGGTEAFF	TGTGCCAGCAGCAAAAGGAACGGGGGGACTGAAGCTTTCTTT
TRBV7-6	TRBD2	.	TRBJ2-5	CASSSPVGLAGLETQYF	TGTGCCAGCAGCTCGCCAGTCGGACTAGCGGGGTTGGAGACCCAGTACTTC
TRBV7-3	.	.	TRBJ2-2	CASGTGAGNTGELFF	TGTGCCAGCGGGACTGGGGCGGGGAACACCGGGGAGCTGTTTTTT
TRBV7-3	TRBD1	once	TRBJ2-1	CASSQGQWGEQFF	TGTGCCAGCAGCCAGGGACAGTGGGGAGAGCAGTTCTTC
TRBV7-8	.	.	TRBJ1-6	CASSTRTGSSYNSPLHF	TGTGCCAGCAGCACGAGGACGGGGAGCTCCTATAATTCACCCCTCCACTTT
TRBV5-1	TRBD2	.	TRBJ2-5	CASSLAGTVGGQETQYF	TGCGCCAGCAGCTTGGCCGGGACGGTGGGGGGGCAAGAGACCCAGTACTTC
TRBV18	TRBD1	once	TRBJ1-1	CASSPGTGIARDTEAFF	TGTGCCAGCTCCCCCGGGACAGGAATCGCTCGGGACACTGAAGCTTTCTTT
TRBV14	.	.	TRBJ2-7	CASSQEWQTYEQYF	TGTGCCAGCAGCCAAGAGTGGCAGACCTACGAGCAGTACTTC
TRBV7-2	TRBD1	.	TRBJ1-4	CASSPRTGGIEKLFF	TGTGCCAGCAGCCCGAGGACAGGTGGTATTGAAAAACTGTTTTTT
TRBV7-6	.	medium-sized	TRBJ1-2	CASSLEETGSLGYTF	TGTGCCAGCAGCTTAGAAGAGACAGGCAGCCTGGGCTACACCTTC
TRBV20-1	.	.	TRBJ2-7	CSASIDSGWRDEQYF	TGCAGTGCTAGTATTGATTCGGGGTGGCGGGACGAGCAGTACTTC
TRBV7-9	.	.	TRBJ1-1	CASSFIKKGHSNTEAFF	TGTGCCAGCAGCTTTATCAAAAAGGGACATAGTAACACTGAAGCTTTCTTT
TRBV30	.	.	TRBJ2-1	CAWSVRRDNEQFF	TGTGCCTGGAGTGTACGCAGGGACAATGAGCAGTTCTTC
TRBV2	.	.	TRBJ1-1	CASREGTEAFF	TGTGCCAGCAGGGAGGGCACTGAAGCTTTCTTT
TRBV5-6	TRBD1	.	TRBJ2-7	CASSLPTGALGEQYF	TGTGCCAGCAGCTTGCCGACAGGGGCATTAGGAGAGCAGTACTTC
TRBV11-2	.	.	TRBJ2-5	CASSFNSGQETQYF	TGTGCCAGCAGCTTTAATAGCGGCCAAGAGACCCAGTACTTC
TRBV19	.	.	TRBJ2-3	CASRKRDTDTQYF	TGTGCCAGTAGGAAGCGCGACACAGATACGCAGTATTTT
TRBV28	.	.	TRBJ2-7	CASSAWRDPHYEQYF	TGTGCCAGCAGCGCCTGGCGGGACCCCCACTACGAGCAGTACTTC
TRBV5-1	.	.	TRBJ1-2	CASSLEPNYGYTF	TGCGCCAGCAGCTTGGAGCCGAACTATGGCTACACCTTC
TRBV6-1	.	.	TRBJ1-6	CASSEALGSSPLHF	TGTGCCAGCAGTGAAGCTCTGGGGAGTTCACCCCTCCACTTT
TRBV28	TRBD1	.	TRBJ1-2	CASGTGGPDYGYTF	TGTGCCAGCGGGACAGGGGGCCCAGACTATGGCTACACCTTC
TRBV7-2	TRBD1	.	TRBJ2-1	CASSLEGGAYNEQFF	TGTGCCAGCAGCTTAGAAGGGGGCGCCTACAATGAGCAGTTCTTC
TRBV15	TRBD2	.	TRBJ2-4	CATSSFRLALAKNIQYF	TGTGCCACCAGCAGCTTCAGACTAGCCCTAGCCAAAAACATTCAGTACTTC
TRBV7-9	TRBD1	.	TRBJ1-2	CASSLGGQGASYGYTF	TGTGCCAGCAGCTTAGGGGGACAGGGGGCCTCATATGGCTACACCTTC
TRBV9	.	.	TRBJ1-2	CASSQFGEVYYGYTF	TGTGCCAGCAGCCAATTCGGAGAGGTTTACTATGGCTACACCTTC
TRBV19	TRBD1	.	TRBJ1-5	CASSGQRTGLLQPQHF	TGTGCCAGTAGTGGCCAAAGGACAGGTCTTTTGCAGCCCCAGCATTTT
TRBV27	.	few	TRBJ1-1	CASIGYTEAFF	TGTGCCAGCATCGGGTACACTGAAGCTTTCTTT
TRBV30	.	.	TRBJ1-3	CAWSVSRGLLNTIYF	TGTGCCTGGAGTGTAAGCCGGGGATTACTAAACACCATATATTTT
TRBV7-3	.	.	TRBJ2-2	CASSLWQGGTGELFF	TGTGCCAGCAGCTTATGGCAGGGCGGTACCGGGGAGCTGTTTTTT
TRBV5-8	TRBD1	.	TRBJ2-1	CASSPGQFFDEQFF	TGTGCCAGCAGCCCGGGACAGTTTTTTGATGAGCAGTTCTTC
TRBV3-1/TRBV3-2	TRBD2	.	TRBJ2-3	CASSPDIPGLAGPLTYTQYF	TGTGCCAGCAGCCCTGATATACCGGGACTAGCGGGGCCGTTAACTTATACGCAGTATTTT
TRBV7-2	TRBD1	.	TRBJ1-1	CASSPTGTVSTEAFF	TGTGCCAGCAGCCCTACCGGGACAGTGTCGACTGAAGCTTTCTTT
TRBV5-1	TRBD1	.	TRBJ1-4	CASSLEFGQGGEKLFF	TGCGCCAGCAGCTTGGAGTTTGGGCAGGGGGGTGAAAAACTGTTTTTT
TRBV24-1	TRBD1	.	TRBJ2-5	CATSDWDRGREETQYF	TGTGCCACCAGTGATTGGGACAGGGGGAGGGAAGAGACCCAGTACTTC
TRBV30	.	.	TRBJ2-1	CAWSVSNEQFF	TGTGCCTGGAGTGTTAGCAATGAGCAGTTCTTC
TRBV7-9	.	.	TRBJ1-5	CASSPGTLSNQPQHF	TGTGCCAGCAGCCCAGGGACACTTAGCAATCAGCCCCAGCATTTT
TRBV5-1	.	.	TRBJ2-2	CASCPLETCTGELFF	TGCGCCAGCTGTCCACTAGAGACCTGCACCGGGGAGCTGTTTTTT
TRBV6-1	.	.	TRBJ1-1	CASSEAIGGGMNTEAFF	TGTGCCAGCAGTGAAGCCATCGGGGGTGGCATGAACACTGAAGCTTTCTTT
TRBV27	TRBD1	.	TRBJ1-4	CASSPIRGSEKLFF	TGTGCCAGCAGTCCCATCAGGGGGAGTGAAAAACTGTTTTTT
TRBV4-1	.	.	TRBJ1-4	CASSPEGSTNEKLFF	TGCGCCAGCAGCCCGGAGGGTTCAACTAATGAAAAACTGTTTTTT
TRBV18	.	once	TRBJ1-1	CASSPPMQGNPEAFF	TGTGCCAGCTCACCCCCGATGCAGGGGAACCCTGAAGCTTTCTTT
TRBV7-9	.	.	TRBJ2-2	CASSYSLSVGELFF	TGTGCCAGCAGCTATTCCCTCTCCGTCGGGGAGCTGTTTTTT
TRBV12-3/TRBV12-4	.	.	TRBJ2-3	CASSFGDTQYF	TGTGCCAGCAGTTTCGGAGATACGCAGTATTTT
TRBV27	.	.	TRBJ1-6	CASSLSWGEGNSPLHF	TGTGCCAGCAGTTTAAGTTGGGGGGAAGGTAATTCACCCCTCCACTTT
TRBV19	TRBD2	.	TRBJ2-1	CASRVPGAGGPGEQFF	TGTGCCAGTAGGGTTCCGGGAGCGGGGGGGCCCGGTGAGCAGTTCTTC
TRBV3-1/TRBV3-2	TRBD1	.	TRBJ2-1	CASSQDRVSYNEQFF	TGTGCCAGCAGCCAGGACAGGGTCTCCTACAATGAGCAGTTCTTC
TRBV14	.	.	TRBJ2-1	CASSLRDNYNEQFF	TGTGCCAGCAGCCTCCGGGACAACTACAATGAGCAGTTCTTC
TRBV5-6	TRBD1	.	TRBJ1-3	CASSSTGTVRTNTIYF	TGTGCCAGCAGCTCGACCGGGACAGTGAGGACAAACACCATATATTTT
TRBV28	.	.	TRBJ1-1	CASSRGGREAFF	TGTGCCAGCAGCCGGGGGGGGCGGGAGGCTTTCTTT
TRBV28	TRBD1	.	TRBJ1-6	CASSLPGGANNSPLHF	TGTGCCAGCAGTTTACCAGGGGGCGCGAATAATTCACCCCTCCACTTT
TRBV30	TRBD2	.	TRBJ2-7	CACRTGGREQYF	TGTGCCTGTCGCACGGGGGGGCGGGAGCAGTACTTC